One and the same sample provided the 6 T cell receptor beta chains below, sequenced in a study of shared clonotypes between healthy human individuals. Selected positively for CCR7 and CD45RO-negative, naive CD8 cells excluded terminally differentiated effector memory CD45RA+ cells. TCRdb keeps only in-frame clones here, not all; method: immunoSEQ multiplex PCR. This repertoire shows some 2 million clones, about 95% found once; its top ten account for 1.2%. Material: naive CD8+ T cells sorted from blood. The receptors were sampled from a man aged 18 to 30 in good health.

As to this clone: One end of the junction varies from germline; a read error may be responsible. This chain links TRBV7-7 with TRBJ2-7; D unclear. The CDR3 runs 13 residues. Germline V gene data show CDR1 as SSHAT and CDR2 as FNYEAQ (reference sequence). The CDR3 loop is CASSFGRTYEQYF. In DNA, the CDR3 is TGTGCTAGCAGCTTCGGACGGACCTACGAGCAGTACTTC. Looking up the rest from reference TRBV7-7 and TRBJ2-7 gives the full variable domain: GAGVSQSPRYKVTKRGQDVTLRCDPISSHATLYWYQQALGQGPEFLTYFNYEAQPDKSGLPSDRFSAERPEGSISTLTIQRTEQRDSAMYRCASSFGRTYEQYFGPGTRLTVT.

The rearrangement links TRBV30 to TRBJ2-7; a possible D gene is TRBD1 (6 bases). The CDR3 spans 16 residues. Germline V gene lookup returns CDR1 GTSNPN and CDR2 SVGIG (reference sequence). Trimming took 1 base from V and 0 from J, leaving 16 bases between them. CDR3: CAWSDWTEISSYEQYF. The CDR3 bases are TGTGCCTGGAGTGATTGGACAGAGATAAGCTCCTACGAGCAGTACTTC.

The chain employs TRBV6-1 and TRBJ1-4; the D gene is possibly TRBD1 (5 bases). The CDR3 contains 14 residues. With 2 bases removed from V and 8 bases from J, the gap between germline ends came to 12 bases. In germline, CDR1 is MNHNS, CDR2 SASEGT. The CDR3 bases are TGTGCCAGCAGTGAAAGCAGGGTTGGGGAAAAACTGTTTTTT. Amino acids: CASSESRVGEKLFF.

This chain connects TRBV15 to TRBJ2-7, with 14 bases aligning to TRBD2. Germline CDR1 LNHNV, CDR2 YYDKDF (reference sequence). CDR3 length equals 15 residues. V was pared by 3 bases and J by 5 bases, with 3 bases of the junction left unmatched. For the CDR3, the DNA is TGTGCCACCAGCAGGGGGACTAGCGGGAGCGACGAGCAGTACTTC. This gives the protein CATSRGTSGSDEQYF.

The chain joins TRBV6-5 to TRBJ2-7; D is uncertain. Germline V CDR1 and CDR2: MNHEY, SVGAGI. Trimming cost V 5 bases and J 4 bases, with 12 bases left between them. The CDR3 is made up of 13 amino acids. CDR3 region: CASSTFRVYEQYF. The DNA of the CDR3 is TGTGCCAGCAGTACGTTCCGGGTTTACGAGCAGTACTTC.

In DNA form, the CDR3 reads TGTGCCAGCAGCTTAGCCTGGACGGGGAGTAACTATGGCTACACCTTC. It encodes CASSLAWTGSNYGYTF. The V gene is TRBV7-2, the J gene TRBJ1-2; D ambiguous. The germline V and J ends were trimmed by 0 bases and 1 base, with 12 bases remaining between them. In germline, CDR1 is SGHTA, CDR2 FQGNSA. The CDR3 spans 16 residues.